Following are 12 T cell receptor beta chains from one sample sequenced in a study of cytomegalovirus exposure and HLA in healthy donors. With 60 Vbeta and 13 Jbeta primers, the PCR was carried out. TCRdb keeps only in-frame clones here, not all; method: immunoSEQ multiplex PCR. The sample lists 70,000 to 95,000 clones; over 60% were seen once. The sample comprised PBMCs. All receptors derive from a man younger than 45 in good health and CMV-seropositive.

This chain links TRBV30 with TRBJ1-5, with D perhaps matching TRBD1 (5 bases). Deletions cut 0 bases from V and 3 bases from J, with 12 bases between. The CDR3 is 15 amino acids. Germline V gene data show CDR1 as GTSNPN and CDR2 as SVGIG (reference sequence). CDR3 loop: CAWSVQGADNQPQHF. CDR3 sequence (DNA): TGTGCCTGGAGTGTCCAGGGCGCCGACAATCAGCCCCAGCATTTT.

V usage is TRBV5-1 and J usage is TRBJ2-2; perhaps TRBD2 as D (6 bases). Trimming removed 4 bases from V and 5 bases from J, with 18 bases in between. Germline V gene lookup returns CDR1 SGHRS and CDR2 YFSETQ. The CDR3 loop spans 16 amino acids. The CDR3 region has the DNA TGCGCCAGCAGCGGAGGGATGGCGGCGGTGACCGGGGAGCTGTTTTTT. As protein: CASSGGMAAVTGELFF. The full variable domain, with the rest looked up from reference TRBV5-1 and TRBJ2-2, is KAGVTQTPRYLIKTRGQQVTLSCSPISGHRSVSWYQQTPGQGLQFLFEYFSETQRNKGNFPGRFSGRQFSNSRSEMNVSTLELGDSALYLCASSGGMAAVTGELFFGEGSRLTVL.

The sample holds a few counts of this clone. The CDR3 protein is CASSYRESQNEQFF. DNA of the CDR3: TGTGCCAGCAGCTACCGGGAGTCTCAGAATGAGCAGTTCTTC. The chain uses TRBV7-2 and TRBJ2-1; the D gene is possibly TRBD2 (6 bases). V gave up 4 bases and J gave up 7 bases, with 14 bases separating them. The CDR3 is made up of 14 amino acids. Germline CDR1 and CDR2: SGHTA and FQGNSA.

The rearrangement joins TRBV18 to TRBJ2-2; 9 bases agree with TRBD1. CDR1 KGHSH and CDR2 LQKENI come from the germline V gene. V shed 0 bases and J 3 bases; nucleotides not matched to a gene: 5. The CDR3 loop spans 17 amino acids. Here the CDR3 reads CASSPPRGQGDTGELFF. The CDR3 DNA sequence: TGTGCCAGCTCACCACCGAGGGGACAGGGTGACACCGGGGAGCTGTTTTTT.

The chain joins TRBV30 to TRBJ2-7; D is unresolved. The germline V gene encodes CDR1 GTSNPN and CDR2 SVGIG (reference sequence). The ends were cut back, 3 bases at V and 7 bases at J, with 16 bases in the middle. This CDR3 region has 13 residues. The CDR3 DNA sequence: TGTGCCTGGAGAACAGCAAAATCAAGAGAGCAGTACTTC. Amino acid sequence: CAWRTAKSREQYF.

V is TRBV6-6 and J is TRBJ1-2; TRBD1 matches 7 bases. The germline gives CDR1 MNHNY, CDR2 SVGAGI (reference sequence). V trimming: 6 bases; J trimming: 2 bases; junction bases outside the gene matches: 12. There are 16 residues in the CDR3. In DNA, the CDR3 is TGTGCCAGCAGCACCGCAGGGACAGACGGAAACTATGGCTACACCTTC. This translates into CASSTAGTDGNYGYTF.

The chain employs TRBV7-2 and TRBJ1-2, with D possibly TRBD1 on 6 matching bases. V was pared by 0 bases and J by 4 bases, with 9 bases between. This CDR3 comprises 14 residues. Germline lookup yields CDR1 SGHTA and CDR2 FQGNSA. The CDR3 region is CASSLARTVYGYTF. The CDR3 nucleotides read TGTGCCAGCAGCTTAGCCCGGACAGTCTATGGCTACACCTTC.

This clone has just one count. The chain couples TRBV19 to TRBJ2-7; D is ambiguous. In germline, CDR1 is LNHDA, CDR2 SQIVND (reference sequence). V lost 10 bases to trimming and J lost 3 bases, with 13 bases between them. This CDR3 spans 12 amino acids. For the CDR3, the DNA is TGTGCCACTATAGTTGGCTACTACGAGCAGTACGTC. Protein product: CATIVGYYEQYV.

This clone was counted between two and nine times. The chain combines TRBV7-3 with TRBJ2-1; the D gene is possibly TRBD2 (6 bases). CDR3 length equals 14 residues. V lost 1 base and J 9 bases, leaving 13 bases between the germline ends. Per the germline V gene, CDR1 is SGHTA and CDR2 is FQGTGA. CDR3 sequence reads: CASSLNHAGGEQFF. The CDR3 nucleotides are TGTGCCAGCAGCTTAAATCACGCCGGGGGTGAGCAGTTCTTC.

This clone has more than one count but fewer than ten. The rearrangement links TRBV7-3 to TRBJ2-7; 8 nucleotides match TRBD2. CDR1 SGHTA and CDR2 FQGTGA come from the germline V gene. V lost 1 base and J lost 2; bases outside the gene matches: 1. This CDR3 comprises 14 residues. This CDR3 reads CASSLIAGPYEQYF. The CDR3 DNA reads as TGTGCCAGCAGCTTAATAGCGGGGCCCTACGAGCAGTACTTC. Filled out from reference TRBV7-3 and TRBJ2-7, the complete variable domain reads GAGVSQTPSNKVTEKGKYVELRCDPISGHTALYWYRQSLGQGPEFLIYFQGTGAADDSGLPNDRFFAVRPEGSVSTLKIQRTERGDSAVYLCASSLIAGPYEQYFGPGTRLTVT.

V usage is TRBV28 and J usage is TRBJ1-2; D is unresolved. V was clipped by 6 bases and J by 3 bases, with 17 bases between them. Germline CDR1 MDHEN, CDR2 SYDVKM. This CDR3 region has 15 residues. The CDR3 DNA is TGTGCCAGCAGGACGGAGGGTGGGGTCCACTATGGCTACACCTTC. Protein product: CASRTEGGVHYGYTF.

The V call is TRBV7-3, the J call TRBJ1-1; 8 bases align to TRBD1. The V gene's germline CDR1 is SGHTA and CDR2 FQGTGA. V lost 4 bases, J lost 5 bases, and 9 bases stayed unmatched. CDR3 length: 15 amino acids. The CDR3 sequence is CASSSGAQGATEAFF. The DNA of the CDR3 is TGTGCCAGCAGCTCGGGGGCGCAGGGGGCAACTGAAGCTTTCTTT. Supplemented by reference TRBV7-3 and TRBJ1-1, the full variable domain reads GAGVSQTPSNKVTEKGKYVELRCDPISGHTALYWYRQSLGQGPEFLIYFQGTGAADDSGLPNDRFFAVRPEGSVSTLKIQRTERGDSAVYLCASSSGAQGATEAFFGQGTRLTVV.